This TCR beta chain was recovered during a study of OX40 agonist ivuxolimab in advanced cancers. About the research overall: The treatment was a fully human IgG2 OX40 agonist, ivuxolimab. Overall study findings and caveats: CD8+ T cells showed, on average, more clonal expansion than CD4+ cells.

There are 13 residues in the CDR3. The germline V gene has CDR1 SNHLY and CDR2 FYNNEI. J gave up 5 bases and V 10 bases, and 9 bases lay outside the gene matches. The data were produced by immunoSEQ multiplex PCR, yet TCRdb's version contains in-frame clones alone and is incomplete. Altogether roughly 71,000 clones are present, about 88% being singletons, with the ten largest covering about 1%. Note on this clone: Its matching antigen is unknown.

V is TRBV2 and J is TRBJ1-1, with 8 bases lining up with TRBD1. This TCR was sampled from an adult with an advanced solid tumor such as melanoma, head and neck, liver or kidney cancer. The sequences come from CD4+ or CD8+ T cells sorted from blood, collected in a trial of the OX40 agonist ivuxolimab. The CDR3 region has the DNA TGTGCCACCGCTGGACAGGGATGGACTGAAGCTTTCTTT. It specifies CATAGQGWTEAFF.